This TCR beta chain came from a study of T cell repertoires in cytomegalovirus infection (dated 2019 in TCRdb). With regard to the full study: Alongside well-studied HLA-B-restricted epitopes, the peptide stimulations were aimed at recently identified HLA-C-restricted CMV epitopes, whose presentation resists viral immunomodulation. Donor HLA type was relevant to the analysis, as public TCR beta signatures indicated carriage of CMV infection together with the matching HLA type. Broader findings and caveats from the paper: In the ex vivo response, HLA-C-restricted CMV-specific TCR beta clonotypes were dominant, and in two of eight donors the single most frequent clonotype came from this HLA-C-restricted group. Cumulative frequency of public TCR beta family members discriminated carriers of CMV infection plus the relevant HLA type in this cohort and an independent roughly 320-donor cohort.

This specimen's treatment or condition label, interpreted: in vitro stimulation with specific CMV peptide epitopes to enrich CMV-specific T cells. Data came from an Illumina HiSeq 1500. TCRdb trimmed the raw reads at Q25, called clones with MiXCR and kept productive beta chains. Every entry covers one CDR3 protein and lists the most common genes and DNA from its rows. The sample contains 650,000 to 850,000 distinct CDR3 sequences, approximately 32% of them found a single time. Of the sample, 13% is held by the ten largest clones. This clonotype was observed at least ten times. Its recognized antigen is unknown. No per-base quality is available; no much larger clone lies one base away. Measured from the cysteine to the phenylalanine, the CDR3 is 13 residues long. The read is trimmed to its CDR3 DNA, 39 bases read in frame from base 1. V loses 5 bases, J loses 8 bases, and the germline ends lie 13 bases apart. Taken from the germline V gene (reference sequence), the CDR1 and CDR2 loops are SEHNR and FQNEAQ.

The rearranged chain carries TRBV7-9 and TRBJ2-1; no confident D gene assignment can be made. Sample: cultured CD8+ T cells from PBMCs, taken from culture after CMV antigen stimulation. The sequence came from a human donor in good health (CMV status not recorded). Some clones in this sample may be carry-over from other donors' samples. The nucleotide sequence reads TGTGCCAGCAGCCTCGACGGGTTCGATGAGCAGTTCTTC. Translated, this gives CASSLDGFDEQFF.